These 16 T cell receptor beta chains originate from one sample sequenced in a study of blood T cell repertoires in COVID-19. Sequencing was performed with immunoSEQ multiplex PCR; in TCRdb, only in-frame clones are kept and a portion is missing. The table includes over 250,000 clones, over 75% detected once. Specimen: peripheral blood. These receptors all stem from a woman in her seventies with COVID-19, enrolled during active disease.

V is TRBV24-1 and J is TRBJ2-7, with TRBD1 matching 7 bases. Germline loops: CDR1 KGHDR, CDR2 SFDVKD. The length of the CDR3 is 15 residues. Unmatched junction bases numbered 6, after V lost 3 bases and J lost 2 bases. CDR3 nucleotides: TGTGCCACCAGTGATCCCGGGACAGACCCCTACGAGCAGTACTTC. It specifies CATSDPGTDPYEQYF.

CDR3 sequence (DNA): TGTGCCAGCAGCTTGGGGGGGGGCCTGGAGCAGTACTTC. This gives the protein CASSLGGGLEQYF. The chain is built from TRBV5-8 and TRBJ2-7, with D tentatively TRBD2 (7 bases). Germline V gives CDR1 SGHTS, CDR2 YDEGEE. The CDR3 contains 13 residues. Trimming took off 0 bases at V and 7 bases at J, with 11 bases between the two ends. The full variable domain, rest sourced from reference TRBV5-8 and TRBJ2-7, is EAGVTQSPTHLIKTRGQQATLRCSPISGHTSVYWYQQALGLGLQFLLWYDEGEERNRGNFPPRFSGRQFPNYSSELNVNALELEDSALYLCASSLGGGLEQYFGPGTRLTVT.

DNA of the CDR3: TGTGCCAGCAGCCCACCTGGGGGCCCGGGACTAGCGCGCCGGGAGCAGTACTTC. It codes for CASSPPGGPGLARREQYF. This chain uses TRBV5-4 with TRBJ2-7, with 10 nucleotides matching TRBD2. The CDR3 contains 18 residues. The J segment lost 7 bases and the V segment lost 4 bases, leaving 20 bases of the junction unmatched. From germline, CDR1 is SGHNT and CDR2 YYREEE (reference sequence).

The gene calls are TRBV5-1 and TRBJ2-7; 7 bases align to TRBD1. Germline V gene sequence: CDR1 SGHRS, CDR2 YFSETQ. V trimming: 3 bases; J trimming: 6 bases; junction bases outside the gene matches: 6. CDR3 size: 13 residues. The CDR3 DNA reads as TGCGCCAGCAGCTACGGACAGGCTAGCGAGCAGTACTTC. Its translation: CASSYGQASEQYF.

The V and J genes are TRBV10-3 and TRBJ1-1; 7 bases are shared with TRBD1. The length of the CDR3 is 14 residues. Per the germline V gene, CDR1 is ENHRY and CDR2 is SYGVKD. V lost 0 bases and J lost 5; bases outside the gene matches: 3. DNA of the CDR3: TGTGCCATCAGTGAGTCAAACAGGGGTACTGAAGCTTTCTTT. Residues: CAISESNRGTEAFF.

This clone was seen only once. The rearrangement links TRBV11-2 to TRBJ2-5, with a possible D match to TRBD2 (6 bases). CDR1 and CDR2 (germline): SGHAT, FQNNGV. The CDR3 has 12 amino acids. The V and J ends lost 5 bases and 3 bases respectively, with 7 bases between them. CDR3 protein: CASSRGEETQYF. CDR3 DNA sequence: TGTGCCAGCAGCCGCGGGGAAGAGACCCAGTACTTC.

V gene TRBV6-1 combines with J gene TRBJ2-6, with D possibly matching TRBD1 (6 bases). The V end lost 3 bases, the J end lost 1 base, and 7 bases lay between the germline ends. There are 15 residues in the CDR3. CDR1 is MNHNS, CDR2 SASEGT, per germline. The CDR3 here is CASSDRGSGANVLTF. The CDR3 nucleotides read TGTGCCAGCAGTGACAGGGGATCTGGGGCCAACGTCCTGACTTTC.

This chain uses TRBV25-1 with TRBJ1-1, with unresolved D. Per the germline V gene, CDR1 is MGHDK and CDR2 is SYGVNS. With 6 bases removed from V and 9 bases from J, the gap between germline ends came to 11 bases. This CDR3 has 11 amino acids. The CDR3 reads CASSGGSKAFF. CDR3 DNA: TGTGCCAGCAGCGGAGGATCCAAAGCTTTCTTT.

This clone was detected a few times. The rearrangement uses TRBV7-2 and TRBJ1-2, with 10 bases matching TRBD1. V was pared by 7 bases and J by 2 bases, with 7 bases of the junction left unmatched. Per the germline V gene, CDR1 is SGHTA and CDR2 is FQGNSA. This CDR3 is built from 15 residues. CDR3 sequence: CASNLPGQGNYGYTF. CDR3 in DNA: TGTGCCAGCAACCTGCCGGGACAGGGGAACTATGGCTACACCTTC.

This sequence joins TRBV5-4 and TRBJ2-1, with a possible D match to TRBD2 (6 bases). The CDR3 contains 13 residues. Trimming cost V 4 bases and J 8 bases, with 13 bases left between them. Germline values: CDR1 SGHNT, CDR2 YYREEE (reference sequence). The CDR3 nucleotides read TGTGCCAGCAGCCCGACGGGAGTCTATGAGCAGTTCTTC. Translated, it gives CASSPTGVYEQFF.

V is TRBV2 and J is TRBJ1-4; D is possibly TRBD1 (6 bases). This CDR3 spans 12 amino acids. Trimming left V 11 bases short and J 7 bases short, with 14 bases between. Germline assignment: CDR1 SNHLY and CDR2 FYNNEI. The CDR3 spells CAWGQIGEKLFF. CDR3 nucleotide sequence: TGTGCCTGGGGGCAGATAGGTGAAAAACTGTTTTTT.

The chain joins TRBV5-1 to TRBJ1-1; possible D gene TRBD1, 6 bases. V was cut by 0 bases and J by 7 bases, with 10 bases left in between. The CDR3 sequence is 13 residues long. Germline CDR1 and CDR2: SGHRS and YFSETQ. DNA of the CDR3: TGCGCCAGCAGCTTGGGAGGGGGATATGAAGCTTTCTTT. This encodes CASSLGGGYEAFF.

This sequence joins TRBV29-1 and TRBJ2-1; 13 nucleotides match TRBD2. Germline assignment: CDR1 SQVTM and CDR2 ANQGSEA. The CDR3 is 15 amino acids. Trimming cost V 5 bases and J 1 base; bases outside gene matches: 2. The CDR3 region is CSVQLAGGSYNEQFF. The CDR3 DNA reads TGCAGCGTTCAACTAGCGGGAGGGTCCTACAATGAGCAGTTCTTC.

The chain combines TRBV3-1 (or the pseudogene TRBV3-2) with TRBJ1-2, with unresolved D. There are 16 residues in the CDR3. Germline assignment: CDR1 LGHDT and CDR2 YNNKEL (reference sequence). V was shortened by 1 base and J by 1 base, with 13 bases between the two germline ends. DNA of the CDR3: TGTGCCAGCAGCCAAGGAGGCTCGGGGATTAACTATGGCTACACCTTC. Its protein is CASSQGGSGINYGYTF.

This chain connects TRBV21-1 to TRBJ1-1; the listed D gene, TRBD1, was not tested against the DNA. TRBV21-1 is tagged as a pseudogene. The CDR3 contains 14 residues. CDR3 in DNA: TGTGCCAGCAGCAAGCCCAGGGGAAGCACTGAAGCTTTCTTT. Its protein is CASSKPRGSTEAFF.

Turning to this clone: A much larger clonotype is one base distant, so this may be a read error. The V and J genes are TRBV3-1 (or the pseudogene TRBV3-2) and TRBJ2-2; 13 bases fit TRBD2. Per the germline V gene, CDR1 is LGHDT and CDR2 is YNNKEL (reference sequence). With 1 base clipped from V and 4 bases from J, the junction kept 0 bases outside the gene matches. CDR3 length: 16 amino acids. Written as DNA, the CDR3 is TGTGCCAGCAGCCAAGGGACTAGCGGGAGCACCGGGGAGCTGTTTTTT. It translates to CASSQGTSGSTGELFF.